The clone carrying this T cell receptor (beta chain) was counted between two and nine times. This record belongs to a study of blood T cells in healthy people across ages. The junction had 12 bases not matched to a gene; V was cut back by 4 bases and J by 7 bases. Germline lookup yields CDR1 SNHLY and CDR2 FYNNEI. CDR3 length: 16 residues. Through a sample-barcoded 5' primer and a J-beta primer mix, a second PCR was run for about 6 to 12 cycles. Each CDR3 protein is one row after TCRdb ran MiXCR on the 5' RACE reads. This sample has roughly 800,000 distinct CDR3 sequences, with 58% found just once. The V and J genes are TRBV2 and TRBJ2-1, with 8 bases fitting TRBD1. The specimen sequenced was blood. The clonotype originates from a man younger than 40 in good health. The CDR3 loop is CASSAQTGDRWNEQFF. The CDR3 coding sequence is TGTGCCAGCAGTGCACAGACAGGGGACAGGTGGAATGAGCAGTTCTTC.